This is a list of T cell receptor beta chains from one sample in a study of shared clonotypes between healthy human individuals. Clones were sequenced by immunoSEQ multiplex PCR, and TCRdb holds only the in-frame ones, with some missing. The sample carries about 2,200,000 clones, under 95% recorded once. Sequenced material: naive CD8+ T cells from PBMCs. The origin of the receptors is a man aged 18 to 35 in good health. Some clones in this sample may be carry-over from other donors' samples. The CDR3 runs from the conserved cysteine through the conserved F or W. The D gene is left open where the match is weak. Clone size is given for some rows only: seen once, a few or many times, or a class if the clone is expanded.

clone_size | j_call | d_call | v_call | cdr3_aa | cdr3_nt
NA | TRBJ1-5 | NA | TRBV27 | CASSSSGYNQPQHF | TGTGCCAGCAGTTCCTCAGGATACAATCAGCCCCAGCATTTT
NA | TRBJ2-1 | TRBD2 | TRBV19 | CASCYGGLAGFDEQFF | TGTGCCAGCTGCTATGGGGGGCTAGCGGGTTTCGATGAGCAGTTCTTC
NA | TRBJ1-1 | TRBD1 | TRBV27 | CASSLHRGPGITEAFF | TGTGCCAGCAGTTTACATAGGGGGCCGGGTATCACTGAAGCTTTCTTT
NA | TRBJ2-7 | TRBD1 | TRBV27 | CASSFRGQGNYEQYF | TGTGCCAGCAGCTTCCGGGGACAGGGGAATTACGAGCAGTACTTC
NA | TRBJ2-1 | TRBD2 | TRBV18 | CASSPPGLAGMYNEQFF | TGTGCCAGCTCACCACCCGGACTAGCGGGGATGTACAATGAGCAGTTCTTC
NA | TRBJ2-3 | NA | TRBV7-3 | CASSLGFGGPADTQYF | TGTGCCAGCAGCTTAGGGTTCGGAGGGCCCGCAGATACGCAGTATTTT
NA | TRBJ2-5 | NA | TRBV28 | CASSLWDPQETQYF | TGTGCCAGCAGTTTATGGGACCCCCAAGAGACCCAGTACTTC
once | TRBJ2-3 | NA | TRBV28 | CASRKNPGSADTQYF | TGTGCCAGCAGGAAAAATCCGGGGTCAGCAGATACGCAGTATTTT
NA | TRBJ2-7 | NA | TRBV14 | CASSQVGRSYEQYF | TGTGCCAGCAGCCAAGTTGGCCGTTCCTACGAGCAGTACTTC
NA | TRBJ2-5 | NA | TRBV27 | CASSFSGYGWTPKETQYF | TGTGCCAGCAGTTTTAGTGGGTATGGGTGGACCCCTAAAGAGACCCAGTACTTC
once | TRBJ2-4 | NA | TRBV2 | CASMGAAQGKNIQYF | TGTGCCAGCATGGGTGCGGCACAGGGTAAAAACATTCAGTACTTC